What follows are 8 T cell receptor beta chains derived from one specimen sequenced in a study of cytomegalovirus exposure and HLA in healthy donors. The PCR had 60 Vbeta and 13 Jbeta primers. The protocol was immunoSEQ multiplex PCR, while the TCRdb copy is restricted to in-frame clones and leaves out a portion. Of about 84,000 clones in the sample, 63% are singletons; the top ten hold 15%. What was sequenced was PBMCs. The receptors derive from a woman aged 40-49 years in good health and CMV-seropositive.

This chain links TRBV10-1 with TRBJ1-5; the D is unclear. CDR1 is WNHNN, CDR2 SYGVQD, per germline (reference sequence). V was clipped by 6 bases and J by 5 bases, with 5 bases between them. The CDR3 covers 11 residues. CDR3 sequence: CASSPDQPQHF. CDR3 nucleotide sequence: TGCGCCAGCAGCCCTGATCAGCCCCAGCATTTT.

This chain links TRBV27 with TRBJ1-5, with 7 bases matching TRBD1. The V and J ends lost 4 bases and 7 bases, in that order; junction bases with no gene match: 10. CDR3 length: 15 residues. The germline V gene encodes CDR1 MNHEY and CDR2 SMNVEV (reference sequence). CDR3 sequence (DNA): TGTGCCAGCAGTTCGGGACAGTTTTATCAACAGCCCCAGCATTTT. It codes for CASSSGQFYQQPQHF.

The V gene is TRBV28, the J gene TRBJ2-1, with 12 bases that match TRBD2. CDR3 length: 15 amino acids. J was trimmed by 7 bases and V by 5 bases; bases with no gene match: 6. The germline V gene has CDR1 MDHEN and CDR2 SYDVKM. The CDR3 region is CASSPPGTSGNEQFF. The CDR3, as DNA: TGTGCCAGCAGTCCTCCCGGGACTAGCGGGAATGAGCAGTTCTTC.

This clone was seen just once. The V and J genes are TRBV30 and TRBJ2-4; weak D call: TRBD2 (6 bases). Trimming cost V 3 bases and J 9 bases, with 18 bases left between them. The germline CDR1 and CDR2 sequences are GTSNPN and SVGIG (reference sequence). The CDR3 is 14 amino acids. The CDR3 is CAWSPPREISIQYF. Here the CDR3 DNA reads TGTGCCTGGAGCCCCCCCCGGGAGATAAGCATTCAGTACTTC.

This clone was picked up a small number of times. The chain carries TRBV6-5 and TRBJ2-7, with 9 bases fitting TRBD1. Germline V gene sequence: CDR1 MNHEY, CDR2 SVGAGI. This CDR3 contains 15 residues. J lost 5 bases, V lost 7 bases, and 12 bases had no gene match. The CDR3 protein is CASKESDRGRDEQYF. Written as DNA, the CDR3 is TGTGCCAGCAAGGAATCGGACAGGGGACGCGACGAGCAGTACTTC.

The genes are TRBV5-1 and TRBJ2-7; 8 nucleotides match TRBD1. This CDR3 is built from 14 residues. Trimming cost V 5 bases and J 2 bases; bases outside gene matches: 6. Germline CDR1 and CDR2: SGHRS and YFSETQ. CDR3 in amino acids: CASSSGTGPYEQYF. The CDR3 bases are TGCGCCAGCAGTTCCGGGACAGGTCCCTACGAGCAGTACTTC.

The CDR3 DNA reads TGCGCCAGCAGCTTGGGACTAGCGGAGCCCACCGGGGAGCTGTTTTTT. Amino acids: CASSLGLAEPTGELFF. The chain joins TRBV5-1 to TRBJ2-2; 9 bases line up with TRBD2. J gave up 4 bases and V 0 bases, and 4 bases lay outside the gene matches. Germline CDR1 and CDR2: SGHRS and YFSETQ. The CDR3 is 16 amino acids.

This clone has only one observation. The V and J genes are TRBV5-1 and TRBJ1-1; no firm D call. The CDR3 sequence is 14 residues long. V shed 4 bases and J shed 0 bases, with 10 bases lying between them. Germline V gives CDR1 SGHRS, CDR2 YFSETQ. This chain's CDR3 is CASSPTEVNTEAFF. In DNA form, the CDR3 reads TGCGCCAGCAGCCCAACAGAAGTGAACACTGAAGCTTTCTTT.